These T cell receptor beta chains were read from a single sample in a study of cytomegalovirus exposure and HLA in healthy donors. Produced via immunoSEQ multiplex PCR; TCRdb's table is partial and in-frame only. This repertoire shows around 140,000 clones, 70% to 85% found once; its top ten account for around a tenth. Sequenced: PBMCs. The receptor set was obtained from a woman aged 60-75 years in good health and CMV-seropositive. Each CDR3 is given with its conserved first and last residue. D genes are given only for firm matches. Clone size is stated in some rows and not others, as once, few, many or a class when expanded.

TRBJ2-7 | NA | 13 | NA | TRBV29-1 | TGCAGCGTTGTTGTCTCCGCCGACTACGAGCAGTACTTC | CSVVVSADYEQYF
TRBJ2-5 | NA | 14 | NA | TRBV5-1 | TGCGCCAGCAGCACCGGCCGGGTGATTGGGACCCAGTACTTC | CASSTGRVIGTQYF
TRBJ1-1 | TRBD1 | 14 | once | TRBV30 | TGTGCCTGGAGTGTCTACAGGGGAAACACTGAAGCTTTCTTT | CAWSVYRGNTEAFF
TRBJ2-3 | NA | 11 | NA | TRBV7-9 | TGTGCCAGCAGCAACAGTGACACGCAGTATTTT | CASSNSDTQYF
TRBJ2-7 | TRBD2 | 13 | NA | TRBV7-6 | TGTGCCAGCAGCTTTAGCGGGCCGGTAGAGCAGTACTTC | CASSFSGPVEQYF
TRBJ2-1 | NA | 18 | NA | TRBV1 | TGCACCAGCAGCCAAAAATCTGACGGACTCGGCCCTTACAATGAGCAGTTCTTC | CTSSQKSDGLGPYNEQFF
TRBJ2-2 | TRBD1 | 17 | once | TRBV19 | TGTGCCAGTAGTATTTGGGAGACAGGGGGGAACACCGGGGAGCTGTTTTTT | CASSIWETGGNTGELFF
TRBJ1-2 | NA | 10 | NA | TRBV29-1 | TGCAGCGTTGAGACGGGTGGCTACACCTTC | CSVETGGYTF
TRBJ2-2 | TRBD1 | 17 | few | TRBV7-7 | TGTGCTAGCAGCCCAGCCCCGGACAGGGCGGGGACCGGGGAGCTGTTTTTT | CASSPAPDRAGTGELFF
TRBJ1-4 | TRBD1 | 13 | NA | TRBV28 | TGTGCCAGCAGTACCGGGACAGAAGAAAAACTGTTTTTT | CASSTGTEEKLFF
TRBJ2-2 | TRBD1 | 15 | NA | TRBV5-1 | TGCGCCAGCAGCTTAGCGACAGGGGAGGTCGGGGAGCTGTTTTTT | CASSLATGEVGELFF
TRBJ2-6 | NA | 14 | NA | TRBV30 | TGTGCCTGGAGTAAGGGGCCTGGGGCCAACGTCCTGACTTTC | CAWSKGPGANVLTF
TRBJ1-5 | NA | 18 | NA | TRBV21-1 | TGTGCCAGCAGCAAAGCCGGCCAGGGAATAGGGGAAGAACAGCCCCAGCATTTT | CASSKAGQGIGEEQPQHF
TRBJ2-5 | NA | 15 | NA | TRBV11-3 | TGTGCCAGCAGCTTAGCCCCGGGCAGGGGAGAGACCCAGTACTTC | CASSLAPGRGETQYF
TRBJ2-2 | TRBD1 | 14 | NA | TRBV29-1 | TGCAGCGTCCCGGGACAGGGATACACCGGGGAGCTGTTTTTT | CSVPGQGYTGELFF
TRBJ2-7 | TRBD1 | 14 | NA | TRBV6-1 | TGTGCCAGCAGTGATTTGGGACAGGGAAACGAGCAGTACTTC | CASSDLGQGNEQYF
TRBJ2-1 | TRBD2 | 17 | NA | TRBV27 | TGTGCCAGCAGTTTACCAAGACTAGCGGGAGTCGCGGTTGAGCAGTTCTTC | CASSLPRLAGVAVEQFF
TRBJ1-2 | TRBD1 | 14 | NA | TRBV4-2 | TGTGCCAGCAGCCGGGGACAGGGGGCACTTGGCTACACCTTC | CASSRGQGALGYTF
TRBJ2-1 | TRBD1 | 15 | NA | TRBV19 | TGTGCCAGTAGTATTGACAGGGCAGACCACAATGAGCAGTTCTTC | CASSIDRADHNEQFF
TRBJ2-5 | NA | 13 | NA | TRBV6-5 | TGTGCCAGCAGTAGAGGGCCCCAAGAGACCCAGTACTTC | CASSRGPQETQYF
TRBJ2-7 | TRBD1 | 17 | NA | TRBV18 | TGTGCCAGCTCACCAATTCCCAAGACCGGGACAGGGTTCGAGCAGTACTTC | CASSPIPKTGTGFEQYF
TRBJ2-1 | TRBD2 | 14 | NA | TRBV7-2 | TGTGCCAGCAGCGCGGGAGCCCGACATTTTGAGCAGTTCTTC | CASSAGARHFEQFF
TRBJ2-7 | NA | 15 | NA | TRBV5-6 | TGTGCCAGCAGCTTGTATCTGGGCCCCAACTACGAGCAGTACTTC | CASSLYLGPNYEQYF
TRBJ1-2 | NA | 14 | many | TRBV7-8 | TGTGCCAGCAGCTTTACGAGGTCGGTCTATGGCTACACCTTC | CASSFTRSVYGYTF
TRBJ2-2 | TRBD1 | 15 | NA | TRBV7-8 | TGTGCCAGCAGCTTAGAGGACAGGGACGCCGGGGAGCTGTTTTTT | CASSLEDRDAGELFF
TRBJ2-2 | NA | 15 | NA | TRBV4-3 | TGCGCCAGCAGCCTCGGGACTCTTAACACCGGGGAGCTGTTTTTT | CASSLGTLNTGELFF
TRBJ2-7 | NA | 13 | few | TRBV5-4 | TGTGCCAGCAGCTCCTCCTGGGGCCACGAGCAGTACTTC | CASSSSWGHEQYF
TRBJ2-1 | NA | 12 | NA | TRBV19 | TGTGCCAGTAGTATGAGTGTAACTGAGCAGTTCTTC | CASSMSVTEQFF
TRBJ2-2 | NA | 14 | NA | TRBV29-1 | TGCAGCGTTGAAGCGGGAGCGAACACCGGGGAGCTGTTTTTT | CSVEAGANTGELFF
TRBJ2-7 | TRBD2 | 15 | NA | TRBV7-6 | TGTGCCAGCAGCTTATCAGCGGGAGAAACCTACGAGCAGTACTTC | CASSLSAGETYEQYF
TRBJ2-4 | NA | 11 | NA | TRBV6-5 | TGTGCCAGCGGGCGAGGACACCGCCAGAGCTTC | CASGRGHRQSF
TRBJ1-1 | NA | 15 | NA | TRBV28 | TGTGCCAGCAGCCCCGCAGGGAAGGGAAACACTGAAGCTTTCTTT | CASSPAGKGNTEAFF
TRBJ2-7 | TRBD2 | 15 | once | TRBV2 | TGTGCCAGCAGTGAACTAGCGGGAGATGCCTACGAGCAGTACTTC | CASSELAGDAYEQYF
TRBJ2-7 | TRBD2 | 13 | NA | TRBV29-1 | TGCAGCGTTGAGATTAGCGGGAGGTACGAGCAGTACTTC | CSVEISGRYEQYF
TRBJ2-7 | NA | 16 | NA | TRBV10-3 | TGTGCCATCAGTGAGATAACAGGGGAGGACTCCTACGAGCAGTACTTC | CAISEITGEDSYEQYF
TRBJ2-5 | TRBD2 | 13 | NA | TRBV7-3 | TGTGCCAGCAGCCGCGGACTAGAAGAGACCCAGTACTTC | CASSRGLEETQYF
TRBJ1-5 | TRBD1 | 18 | NA | TRBV28 | TGTGCCAGCAACAGTTTAGGGACAGGGGTCTATAGCAATCAGCCCCAGCATTTT | CASNSLGTGVYSNQPQHF
TRBJ2-2 | NA | 18 | once | TRBV5-1 | TGCGCCAGCAGCTTGGATACAAGTTGGACAGAGAACACCGGGGAGCTGTTTTTT | CASSLDTSWTENTGELFF
TRBJ2-7 | TRBD2 | 15 | NA | TRBV19 | TGTGCCAGTAGTATAGGACTAGCGGGAGAGAGCGAGCAGTACTTC | CASSIGLAGESEQYF
TRBJ2-3 | NA | 12 | NA | TRBV5-1 | TGCGCCAGCAGCTTGTACTCCGATACGCAGTATTTT | CASSLYSDTQYF
TRBJ2-3 | NA | 14 | once | TRBV29-1 | TGCAGCGTCGGCAGGGGCTCGGGGACAGATACGCAGTATTTT | CSVGRGSGTDTQYF
TRBJ2-7 | TRBD2 | 16 | once | TRBV5-4 | TGTGCCAGCAGCCCGGGACTAGCGGAAACTTACTACGAGCAGTACTTC | CASSPGLAETYYEQYF
TRBJ2-1 | NA | 15 | NA | TRBV27 | TGTGCCAGCAGTTTCGTGGGAGGTACCTACAATGAGCAGTTCTTC | CASSFVGGTYNEQFF
TRBJ1-1 | TRBD1 | 22 | NA | TRBV10-1 | TGCGCCAGCAGTGAAGTCGGTCCCGACAGGGGGCACACTGTGACCCTGAACACTGAAGCTTTCTTT | CASSEVGPDRGHTVTLNTEAFF
TRBJ2-7 | NA | 14 | NA | TRBV4-1 | TGCGCCAGCAGCCAAGGTAGTAGAGCGTTCGAGCAGTACTTC | CASSQGSRAFEQYF
TRBJ1-5 | NA | 15 | once | TRBV6-5 | TGTGCCAGCAGCTTCGACAGGTTCGGCAATCAGCCCCAGCATTTT | CASSFDRFGNQPQHF
TRBJ2-2 | NA | 16 | NA | TRBV4-1 | TGCGCCAGCAGCCAGGACCCCCAGGGAAACACCGGGGAGCTGTTTTTT | CASSQDPQGNTGELFF
TRBJ1-1 | TRBD1 | 13 | NA | TRBV5-4 | TGTGCCAGCAGCTTGGGGGGGACAGGGGAAGCTTTCTTT | CASSLGGTGEAFF
TRBJ2-7 | NA | 14 | once | TRBV19 | TGTGCCAGTAGTATAGGCGGCAGCTCCTACGAGCAGTACTTC | CASSIGGSSYEQYF
TRBJ1-5 | TRBD1 | 15 | NA | TRBV27 | TGTGCCAGCAGTGCGCGGACAGGGGGCAATCAGCCCCAGCATTTT | CASSARTGGNQPQHF
TRBJ2-3 | NA | 11 | NA | TRBV7-3 | TGTGCCAGCTCTCGGGGGGATACGCAGTATTTT | CASSRGDTQYF
TRBJ1-2 | NA | 13 | NA | TRBV28 | TGTGCCAGCAGTCCACAGGAATTCTATGGCTACACCTTC | CASSPQEFYGYTF
TRBJ2-7 | NA | 11 | NA | TRBV6-6 | TGTGCCAGCCACGGGGGCTACGAGCAGTACTTC | CASHGGYEQYF
TRBJ1-5 | NA | 12 | NA | TRBV6-5 | TGTGCCAGCAGCCGCCAGGGTATGGGGTGGCATTTT | CASSRQGMGWHF
TRBJ2-7 | TRBD1 | 15 | few | TRBV28 | TGTGCCAGCAGTTTAATCGGACAGGGCACCTACGAGCAGTACTTC | CASSLIGQGTYEQYF
TRBJ2-3 | TRBD1 | 18 | NA | TRBV28 | TGTGCCAGCAGTTTAATAGGGATGGGGACAGGGGATCCAGATACGCAGTATTTT | CASSLIGMGTGDPDTQYF
TRBJ1-5 | NA | 14 | NA | TRBV28 | TGTGCCAGCAGTTTAAATCTTCAGAATCAGCCCCAGCATTTT | CASSLNLQNQPQHF
TRBJ1-5 | NA | 14 | NA | TRBV5-6 | TGTGCCAGCAGCTTGACAGGAAACAATCAGCCCCAGCATTTT | CASSLTGNNQPQHF
TRBJ2-3 | TRBD1 | 15 | NA | TRBV5-6 | TGTGCCAGCAGCCCCCCGACAGGGAGCACAGATACGCAGTATTTT | CASSPPTGSTDTQYF